This T cell receptor (beta chain) appears in the sequencing data of a study of shared clonotypes between healthy human individuals. Whole-study context: The study enrolled a couple of women and a few men aged 18 to 49.

The protocol was immunoSEQ multiplex PCR, while the TCRdb copy is restricted to in-frame clones and leaves out a portion. The top ten clones hold more than 10% of a sample with about 520,000 clones, 70% to 85% of them seen once. Genomic DNA from unsorted samples was obtained from 80 million to 100 million PBMCs (per sample). Germline V gives CDR1 SGHTA, CDR2 FQGNSA. CDR3 length: 15 residues. The V segment lost 5 bases and the J segment 3 bases; nucleotides outside the gene matches: 8. The sample taken for sequencing was PBMCs. This clonotype was sampled from a woman in her thirties or forties in good health. Some clones in this sample may be carry-over from other donors' samples. This rearrangement joins TRBV7-2 to TRBJ2-7; 9 nucleotides align to TRBD2. The CDR3 nucleotides read TGTGCCAGCAGCATGCGGGGGGGGTTCTACTACGAGCAGTACTTC. Translated: CASSMRGGFYYEQYF. Using reference TRBV7-2 and TRBJ2-7 for the parts outside the CDR3, the full variable domain is GAGVSQSPSNKVTEKGKDVELRCDPISGHTALYWYRQSLGQGLEFLIYFQGNSAPDKSGLPSDRFSAERTGGSVSTLTIQRTQQEDSAVYLCASSMRGGFYYEQYFGPGTRLTVT.